The 8 T cell receptor beta chains in this list originate from one sample, sequenced in a study of beta chain features in type 1 diabetes (dated by TCRdb to the late 2010s). Receptors were amplified or captured by the immunoSEQ multiplex PCR assay. The High Capacity cDNA Reverse Transcription Kit was used to reverse transcribe all of the isolated RNA, meaning that expressed TCRB transcripts were what got sequenced. In TCRdb, the immuneACCESS table is reduced to in-frame sequences with V and J assigned. These tables do not hold every clone; where another copy was compared, an unresolved V gene accounts for under half, and the others remain unexplained. The sample has 350,000 or so clones on record, less than 20% of them singletons. The ten largest clones represent 0.044% of the sample. The specimen sequenced was naive CD4+ T cells from blood. The meaning of the sample's cell subset or site label: true naive CD4+ T cells. These receptors originate from a woman between 18 and 29 years old in good health.

This clone was counted a few times. The CDR3 nucleotides are TGCGCCAGCAGGTTCCCGGGCAGCGGGAACAATGAGCAGTTCTTC. Its translation is CASRFPGSGNNEQFF. This rearrangement joins TRBV5-1 to TRBJ2-1, with 7 bases lining up with TRBD2. Germline V gives CDR1 SGHRS, CDR2 YFSETQ. The CDR3 length is 15 residues. Trimming at V came to 5 bases and at J to 5 bases, leaving 10 bases not matched to a gene.

This sequence joins TRBV30 and TRBJ2-1, with TRBD2 matching 8 bases. The CDR3 runs 15 residues. Losses at the gene ends were 5 bases for V and 0 bases for J; bases not matched to a gene: 6. Germline CDR1 reads GTSNPN; CDR2 reads SVGIG (reference sequence). CDR3: CAWSGGPSSYNEQFF. Here the CDR3 DNA reads TGTGCCTGGTCGGGGGGGCCAAGCTCCTACAATGAGCAGTTCTTC. The full variable domain, with the rest looked up from reference TRBV30 and TRBJ2-1, is SQTIHQWPATLVQPVGSPLSLECTVEGTSNPNLYWYRQAAGRGLQLLFYSVGIGQISSEVPQNLSASRPQDRQFILSSKKLLLSDSGFYLCAWSGGPSSYNEQFFGPGTRLTVL.

This clone has only a few counts. The V call is TRBV5-1, the J call TRBJ1-6, with D possibly matching TRBD1 (6 bases). V was clipped by 4 bases and J by 5 bases, with 13 bases between them. Germline lookup yields CDR1 SGHRS and CDR2 YFSETQ. This CDR3 region has 15 residues. The CDR3 bases are TGCGCCAGCAGCCCCGGGACAATCAATAATTCACCCCTCCACTTT. It specifies CASSPGTINNSPLHF.

This chain uses TRBV7-9 with TRBJ2-3; D gene uncertain. This CDR3 comprises 12 residues. Trimming stripped 5 bases from V and 6 bases from J, with 9 bases between. Germline loops: CDR1 SEHNR, CDR2 FQNEAQ (reference sequence). The CDR3 nucleotides are TGTGCCAGCAGCCAGGTATCTGATACGCAGTATTTT. Translation: CASSQVSDTQYF.

The J gene is TRBJ1-2, the V gene TRBV30; TRBD1 agrees at 7 bases. J gave up 1 base and V 4 bases, and 3 bases lay outside the gene matches. The CDR3 loop spans 13 amino acids. Per the germline V gene, CDR1 is GTSNPN and CDR2 is SVGIG (reference sequence). The CDR3 loop reads CAWNRGHNYGYTF. The CDR3, as DNA: TGTGCCTGGAACAGGGGTCATAACTATGGCTACACCTTC.

CDR3 loop: CASRREGTNIQYF. CDR3 nucleotide sequence: TGTGCCAGCCGGAGGGAGGGGACGAACATTCAGTACTTC. The rearrangement uses TRBV2 and TRBJ2-4; the match to TRBD2 covers 7 bases. The CDR3 is 13 amino acids. In germline, CDR1 is SNHLY, CDR2 FYNNEI. Unmatched junction bases numbered 8, after V lost 8 bases and J lost 7 bases.

The rearrangement uses TRBV4-1 and TRBJ1-2, with 8 bases aligning to TRBD1. The CDR3 is 17 residues long. V lost 0 bases and J lost 8; bases outside the gene matches: 14. From germline, CDR1 is MGHRA and CDR2 YSYEKL. CDR3 nucleotides: TGCGCCAGCAGCCAAGAGATCGGGACAGGATACTTCCGGGGCTACACCTTC. It encodes CASSQEIGTGYFRGYTF.

This clone has only a few counts. The chain recombines TRBV6-5 with TRBJ1-1; maybe TRBD1 (6 bases). The CDR3 is 15 residues long. V lost 4 bases and J 0 bases, leaving 12 bases between the germline ends. CDR1 is MNHEY and CDR2 is SVGAGI in the germline V gene. The CDR3 spells CASSSYRVMNTEAFF. For the CDR3, the DNA is TGTGCCAGCAGTTCCTACAGGGTCATGAACACTGAAGCTTTCTTT.